The 19 T cell receptor beta chains reported below all come from one sample, sequenced in a study of identical twins (dated by TCRdb to the mid-2010s). The library was generated by 5' RACE. These reads were obtained on an Illumina HiSeq 2000. The public reads were reprocessed in TCRdb via fastp at Q25 and MiXCR, keeping in-frame beta chains. Merged by CDR3 protein, the rows form single entries marked with the most common genes and DNA. The sample table contains roughly 570,000 distinct CDR3 sequences; only one count was recorded for roughly 9.5% of them. In total, the top ten clones hold roughly 3% of the sample. In addition, the sample was reused for a study of yellow fever vaccine responses in identical twins.

Material: PBMCs. These receptor sequences come from a young woman in good health.

The chain employs TRBV15 and TRBJ1-1; TRBD1 might be the D (5 bases). Germline loops: CDR1 LNHNV, CDR2 YYDKDF (reference sequence). The length of the CDR3 is 16 residues. V was trimmed by 1 base and J by 1 base, leaving 13 bases between them. The CDR3 nucleotides read TGTGCCACCAGCAGAGCAGGGTTATACGCGAACACTGAAGCTTTCTTT. As protein: CATSRAGLYANTEAFF.

This chain links TRBV7-9 with TRBJ1-6, with 8 bases fitting TRBD1. The germline V gene has CDR1 SEHNR and CDR2 FQNEAQ (reference sequence). After removal of 5 bases from V and 6 bases from J, the junction contained 6 bases not matched to a gene. This CDR3 is built from 15 residues. CDR3 nucleotide sequence: TGTGCCAGCAGCCCTGGACAGGGAGCTAATTCACCCCTCCACTTT. Its translation is CASSPGQGANSPLHF.

This clonotype has just a few counts. V and J are TRBV6-1 and TRBJ2-3; TRBD1 agrees at 9 bases. This CDR3 is built from 15 residues. Germline trimming cut 7 bases from V and 1 base from J; bases unmatched to any gene: 6. Germline V CDR1 and CDR2: MNHNS, SASEGT. DNA of the CDR3: TGTGCCAGCATACCGGGACAGGGTGGCACAGATACGCAGTATTTT. It yields the protein CASIPGQGGTDTQYF.

There are a few counts of this clonotype. J is TRBJ2-2 and V is TRBV6-1; D gene ambiguous. Trimming took 8 bases from V and 2 from J, leaving 12 bases between them. From germline, CDR1 is MNHNS and CDR2 SASEGT. This CDR3 has 14 residues. CDR3 amino acids: CASGGLANTGELFF. CDR3 coding DNA: TGTGCCAGCGGTGGGTTGGCCAACACCGGGGAGCTGTTTTTT.

Only one count was recorded for this clonotype. This chain connects TRBV12-5 to TRBJ2-7; 9 positions match TRBD1. The germline V gene has CDR1 LGHNT and CDR2 FRNRAP. J was trimmed by 3 bases and V by 5 bases; bases with no gene match: 11. The CDR3 totals 16 residues. Here the CDR3 reads CASGLTRQGEFYEQYF. The DNA of the CDR3 is TGTGCTAGTGGTCTTACTCGACAGGGGGAGTTCTACGAGCAGTACTTC.

This rearrangement joins TRBV20-1 to TRBJ2-1; 10 bases are a match to TRBD2. Looked up from germline, CDR1 is DFQATT and CDR2 is SNEGSKA (reference sequence). V gave up 3 bases and J gave up 4 bases; unmatched junction bases: 6. The CDR3 runs 15 residues. This CDR3 is CSASPPSGGYNEQFF. CDR3 sequence (DNA): TGCAGTGCTAGCCCCCCTAGCGGGGGATACAATGAGCAGTTCTTC.

The chain joins TRBV7-8 to TRBJ1-5; D is possibly TRBD1 (6 bases). The V and J ends lost 5 bases and 1 base respectively, with 9 bases between them. Per the germline V gene, CDR1 is SGHVS and CDR2 is FQNEAQ. The CDR3 contains 14 residues. The CDR3: CASSAGTSNQPQHF. For the CDR3, the DNA is TGTGCCAGCAGCGCTGGGACAAGCAATCAGCCCCAGCATTTT.

The chain is built from TRBV5-1 and TRBJ2-1; TRBD2 matches 8 bases. From germline, CDR1 is SGHRS and CDR2 YFSETQ. The V and J ends lost 1 base and 6 bases, in that order; junction bases with no gene match: 9. The CDR3 length is 16 residues. In DNA form, the CDR3 reads TGCGCCAGCAGCTTGCGTTCAGCGGGAGACACCAATGAGCAGTTCTTC. Protein product: CASSLRSAGDTNEQFF.

CDR3 sequence reads: CSTLADSSYNEQFF. For the CDR3, the DNA is TGCAGTACTTTAGCGGACAGCTCCTACAATGAGCAGTTCTTC. The rearrangement joins TRBV20-1 to TRBJ2-1, with D perhaps matching TRBD1 or TRBD2 (6 bases each). Germline CDR1 and CDR2: DFQATT and SNEGSKA (reference sequence). With 8 bases removed from V and 0 bases from J, the gap between germline ends came to 14 bases. This CDR3 contains 14 residues.

The genes are TRBV7-6 and TRBJ1-5; no firm D call. Trimming took 7 bases from V and 5 from J, leaving 12 bases between them. The germline CDR1 and CDR2 sequences are SGHVS and FNYEAQ. The CDR3 extends over 13 amino acids. CDR3 in DNA: TGTGCCAGCAATAATGTCCATTATCAGCCCCAGCATTTT. As protein: CASNNVHYQPQHF.

This clonotype turned up a few times. The chain employs TRBV4-3 and TRBJ2-1; maybe TRBD2 (6 bases). The germline CDR1 and CDR2 sequences are LGHNA and YSLEER. The V end lost 1 base, the J end lost 6 bases, and 10 bases lay between the germline ends. This CDR3 spans 14 amino acids. The CDR3 bases are TGCGCCAGCAGCCAAGGGAGGGGCTTCAATGAGCAGTTCTTC. Translating gives CASSQGRGFNEQFF.

This clonotype was picked up many times. In DNA, the CDR3 is TGCAGCGTTGATGCGGGGGGAACAGATACGCAGTATTTT. Translating it yields CSVDAGGTDTQYF. The rearrangement uses TRBV29-1 and TRBJ2-3; TRBD2 matches at 8 bases. This CDR3 comprises 13 residues. The V segment lost 3 bases and the J segment 3 bases; nucleotides outside the gene matches: 2. CDR1 SQVTM and CDR2 ANQGSEA come from the germline V gene.

This rearrangement joins TRBV7-3 to TRBJ1-2, with D uncertain. This CDR3 has 14 amino acids. Germline CDR1 and CDR2: SGHTA and FQGTGA. V was trimmed by 4 bases and J by 5 bases, leaving 14 bases between them. This chain's CDR3 is CASSSNDMQYGYTF. The CDR3 nucleotides read TGTGCCAGCAGCTCAAACGACATGCAATATGGCTACACCTTC.

Concerning this clonotype: Germline and junction disagree at one end, which may indicate a read error. The V gene is TRBV12-3 or TRBV12-4, the J gene TRBJ2-3; TRBD2 matches at 13 bases. This CDR3 has 18 residues. The CDR3 nucleotides read TGTACCAGCAGTTTTAAAGGACTAGCGGGAGTCGGCACAGATACGCAGTATTTT. Its protein product is CTSSFKGLAGVGTDTQYF.

The chain has TRBV2 and TRBJ2-2; weak D call: TRBD2 (6 bases). The CDR3 is made up of 14 amino acids. Trimming left V 8 bases short and J 2 bases short, with 12 bases between. Per germline, CDR1 SNHLY and CDR2 FYNNEI. The CDR3 nucleotides are TGTGCCAGCCGGTTGGGGACTAACACCGGGGAGCTGTTTTTT. Amino acids: CASRLGTNTGELFF.

This clonotype showed up many times. The chain carries TRBV5-8 and TRBJ2-1; 9 nucleotides match TRBD2. Germline V CDR1 and CDR2: SGHTS, YDEGEE. The CDR3 consists of 17 residues. The V and J ends lost 5 bases and 0 bases, in that order; junction bases with no gene match: 9. The CDR3 DNA reads TGTGCCAGCAGTCTGATCCTAGCGGGGTTCTCCTACAATGAGCAGTTCTTC. Translating gives CASSLILAGFSYNEQFF.

This clonotype was seen only a few times. The V and J genes are TRBV12-3 or TRBV12-4 and TRBJ2-1; D possibly matches TRBD1 or TRBD2 (5 bases each). V lost 6 bases to trimming and J lost 8 bases, with 23 bases between them. The CDR3 is 16 residues long. The CDR3 DNA reads TGTGCCAGCAGACTTGAGGGGAGAACATACCCCTATGAGCAGTTCTTC. This gives the protein CASRLEGRTYPYEQFF.

The chain is built from TRBV20-1 and TRBJ2-2; TRBD1 is a possible D gene (6 bases). The V gene lost 5 bases and the J gene lost 5 bases, with 15 bases spanning the gap. The CDR3 contains 14 residues. CDR1 and CDR2 from the germline V gene are DFQATT and SNEGSKA (reference sequence). CDR3 DNA sequence: TGCAGTGCTCCCGACAGGCTCCGGACCGGGGAGCTGTTTTTT. Residues: CSAPDRLRTGELFF.

At least ten counts were recorded for this clonotype. This chain joins TRBV5-1 and TRBJ1-6; 9 bases fit TRBD1. V lost 0 bases, J lost 7 bases, and 5 bases stayed unmatched. The CDR3 spans 16 residues. The germline gives CDR1 SGHRS, CDR2 YFSETQ. CDR3 DNA: TGCGCCAGCAGCTTGGTTTTAGGGACAGGGAATTCACCCCTCCACTTT. Translation gives CASSLVLGTGNSPLHF.